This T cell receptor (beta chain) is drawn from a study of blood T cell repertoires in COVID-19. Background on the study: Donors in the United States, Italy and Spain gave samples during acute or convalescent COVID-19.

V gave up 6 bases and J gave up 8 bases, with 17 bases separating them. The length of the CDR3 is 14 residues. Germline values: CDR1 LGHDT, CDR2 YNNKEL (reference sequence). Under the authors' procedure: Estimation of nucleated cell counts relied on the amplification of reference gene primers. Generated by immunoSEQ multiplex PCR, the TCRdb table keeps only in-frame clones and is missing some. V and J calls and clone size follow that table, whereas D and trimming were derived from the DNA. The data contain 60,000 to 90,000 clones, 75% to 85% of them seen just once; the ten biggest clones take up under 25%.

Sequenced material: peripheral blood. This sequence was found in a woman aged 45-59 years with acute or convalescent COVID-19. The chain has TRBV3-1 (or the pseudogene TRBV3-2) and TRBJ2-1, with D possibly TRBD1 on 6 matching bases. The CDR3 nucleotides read TGTGCCAGCAGATCTCGAGACAGGACCCATGAGCAGTTCTTC. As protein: CASRSRDRTHEQFF.